The rows below give T cell receptor beta chains drawn from one sample of a study of shared clonotypes between healthy human individuals. The repertoire was sequenced with immunoSEQ multiplex PCR; TCRdb's copy has only in-frame clones and lacks some. The sample gives approximately 530,000 clones, roughly 95% of which show up once; 0.055% to 0.075% is in the top ten. Sequencing was carried out using naive CD4+ T cells sorted from blood. The receptors stem from a woman aged 25 to 39 in good health. Each CDR3 is given with its conserved first and last residue. A D gene is named only where the DNA matches it firmly. Part of the rows lack a size; the others show once, few, many or a class for expanded clones.

j_call: TRBJ1-5
v_call: TRBV28
clone_size: NA
d_call: TRBD1
cdr3_aa: CASRTGTINQPQHF
cdr3_nt: TGTGCCAGCAGGACAGGGACTATCAATCAGCCCCAGCATTTT

j_call: TRBJ2-7
v_call: TRBV19
clone_size: once
d_call: NA
cdr3_aa: CASSILFGPYEQYF
cdr3_nt: TGTGCCAGTAGTATCCTCTTCGGCCCCTACGAGCAGTACTTC

j_call: TRBJ1-1
v_call: TRBV4-2
clone_size: NA
d_call: NA
cdr3_aa: CASSQDMGHANTEAFF
cdr3_nt: TGTGCCAGCAGCCAAGATATGGGTCACGCGAACACTGAAGCTTTCTTT

j_call: TRBJ1-5
v_call: TRBV19
clone_size: NA
d_call: NA
cdr3_aa: CASSTGDSGQPQHF
cdr3_nt: TGTGCCAGTAGTACAGGGGATTCCGGTCAGCCCCAGCATTTT

j_call: TRBJ1-1
v_call: TRBV19
clone_size: once
d_call: TRBD1
cdr3_aa: CASRWQGQMNTEAFF
cdr3_nt: TGTGCCAGTAGGTGGCAGGGACAGATGAACACTGAAGCTTTCTTT

j_call: TRBJ2-2
v_call: TRBV29-1
clone_size: NA
d_call: NA
cdr3_aa: CSVWRENTGELFF
cdr3_nt: TGCAGCGTTTGGAGGGAGAACACCGGGGAGCTGTTTTTT

j_call: TRBJ2-1
v_call: TRBV27
clone_size: NA
d_call: TRBD1
cdr3_aa: CASSFRSGTGAYNEQFF
cdr3_nt: TGTGCCAGCAGTTTCCGATCCGGGACAGGGGCCTACAATGAGCAGTTCTTC

j_call: TRBJ1-2
v_call: TRBV5-4
clone_size: few
d_call: NA
cdr3_aa: CASSRGGENYGYTF
cdr3_nt: TGTGCCAGCAGCCGCGGTGGGGAGAACTATGGCTACACCTTC

j_call: TRBJ1-6
v_call: TRBV28
clone_size: NA
d_call: TRBD1
cdr3_aa: CASSGTGGASPLHF
cdr3_nt: TGTGCCAGCAGTGGGACAGGGGGCGCGTCACCCCTCCACTTT

j_call: TRBJ2-3
v_call: TRBV5-1
clone_size: NA
d_call: TRBD1
cdr3_aa: CASSLFAGQGTDTQYF
cdr3_nt: TGCGCCAGCAGCTTGTTTGCAGGACAGGGCACAGATACGCAGTATTTT

j_call: TRBJ1-1
v_call: TRBV11-3
clone_size: once
d_call: NA
cdr3_aa: CASSPVPGTEAFF
cdr3_nt: TGTGCCAGCAGCCCGGTCCCGGGCACTGAAGCTTTCTTT

j_call: TRBJ1-3
v_call: TRBV5-1
clone_size: NA
d_call: NA
cdr3_aa: CASSLGTDLGNTIYF
cdr3_nt: TGCGCCAGCAGCTTGGGAACTGATCTTGGAAACACCATATATTTT

j_call: TRBJ1-5
v_call: TRBV18
clone_size: NA
d_call: NA
cdr3_aa: CASSPQGGIRVQPQHF
cdr3_nt: TGTGCCAGCTCACCACAGGGGGGAATTAGAGTTCAGCCCCAGCATTTT

j_call: TRBJ2-3
v_call: TRBV18
clone_size: NA
d_call: NA
cdr3_aa: CASSPLKTMSTDTQYF
cdr3_nt: TGTGCCAGCTCACCCCTCAAGACCATGAGCACAGATACGCAGTATTTT

j_call: TRBJ2-4
v_call: TRBV5-6
clone_size: NA
d_call: NA
cdr3_aa: CASSLPGLAKNIQYF
cdr3_nt: TGTGCCAGCAGCTTGCCAGGACTCGCCAAAAACATTCAGTACTTC

j_call: TRBJ2-2
v_call: TRBV7-9
clone_size: NA
d_call: TRBD2
cdr3_aa: CASSLVALADAGELFF
cdr3_nt: TGTGCCAGCAGCTTAGTTGCGCTAGCGGACGCCGGGGAGCTGTTTTTT